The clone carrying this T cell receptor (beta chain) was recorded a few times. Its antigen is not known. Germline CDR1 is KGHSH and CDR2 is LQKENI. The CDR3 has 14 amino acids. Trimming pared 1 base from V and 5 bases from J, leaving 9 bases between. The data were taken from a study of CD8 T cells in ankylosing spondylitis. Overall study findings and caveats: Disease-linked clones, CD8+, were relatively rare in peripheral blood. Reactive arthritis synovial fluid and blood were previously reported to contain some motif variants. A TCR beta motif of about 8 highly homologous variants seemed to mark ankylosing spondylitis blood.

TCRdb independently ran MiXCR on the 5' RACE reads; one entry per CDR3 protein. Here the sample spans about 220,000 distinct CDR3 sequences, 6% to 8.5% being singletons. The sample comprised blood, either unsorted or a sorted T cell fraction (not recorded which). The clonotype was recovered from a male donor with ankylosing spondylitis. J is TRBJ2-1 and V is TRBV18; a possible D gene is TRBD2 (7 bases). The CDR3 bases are TGTGCCAGCTCACCACAGGGGGGGGACAATGAGCAGTTCTTC. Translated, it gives CASSPQGGDNEQFF.